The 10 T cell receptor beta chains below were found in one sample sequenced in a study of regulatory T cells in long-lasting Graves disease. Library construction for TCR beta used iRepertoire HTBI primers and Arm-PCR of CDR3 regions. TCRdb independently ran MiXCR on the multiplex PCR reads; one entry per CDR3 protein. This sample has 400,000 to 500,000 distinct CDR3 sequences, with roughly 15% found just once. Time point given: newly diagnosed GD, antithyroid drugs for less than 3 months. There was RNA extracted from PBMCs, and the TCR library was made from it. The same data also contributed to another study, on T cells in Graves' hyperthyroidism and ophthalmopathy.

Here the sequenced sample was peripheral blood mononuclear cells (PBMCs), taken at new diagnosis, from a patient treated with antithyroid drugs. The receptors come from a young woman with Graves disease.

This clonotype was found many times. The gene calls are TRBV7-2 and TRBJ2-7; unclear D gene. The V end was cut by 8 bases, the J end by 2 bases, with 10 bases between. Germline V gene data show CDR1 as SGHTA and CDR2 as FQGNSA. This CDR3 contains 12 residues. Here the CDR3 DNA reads TGTGCCAGCGGTAGAAACCCCTACGAGCAGTACTTC. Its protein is CASGRNPYEQYF.

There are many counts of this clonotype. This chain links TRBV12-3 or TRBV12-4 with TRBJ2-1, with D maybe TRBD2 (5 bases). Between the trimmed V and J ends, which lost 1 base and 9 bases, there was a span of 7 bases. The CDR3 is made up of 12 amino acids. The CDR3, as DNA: TGTGCCAGCAGTTTAGGGGAGATTGAGCAGTTCTTC. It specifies CASSLGEIEQFF.

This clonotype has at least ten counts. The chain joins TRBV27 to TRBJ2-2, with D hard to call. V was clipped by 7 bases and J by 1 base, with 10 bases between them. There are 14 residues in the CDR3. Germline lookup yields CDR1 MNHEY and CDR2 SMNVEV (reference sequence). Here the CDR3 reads CASTLRWNTGELFF. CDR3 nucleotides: TGTGCCAGCACCCTGAGGTGGAACACCGGGGAGCTGTTTTTT.

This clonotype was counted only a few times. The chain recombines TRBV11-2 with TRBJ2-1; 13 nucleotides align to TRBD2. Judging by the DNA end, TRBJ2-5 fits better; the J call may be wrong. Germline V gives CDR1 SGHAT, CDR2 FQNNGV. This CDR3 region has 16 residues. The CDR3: CASSSGTSGMRETQYF. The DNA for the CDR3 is TGTGCCAGCAGCTCCGGGACTAGCGGGATGAGAGAGACCCAGTACTTC.

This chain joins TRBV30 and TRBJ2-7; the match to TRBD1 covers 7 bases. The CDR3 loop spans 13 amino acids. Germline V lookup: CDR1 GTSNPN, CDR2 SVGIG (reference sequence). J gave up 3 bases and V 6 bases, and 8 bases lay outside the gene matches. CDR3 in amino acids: CACSDRDVYEQYF. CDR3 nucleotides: TGTGCCTGTTCAGACAGGGACGTCTACGAGCAGTACTTC. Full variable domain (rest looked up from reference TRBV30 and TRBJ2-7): SQTIHQWPATLVQPVGSPLSLECTVEGTSNPNLYWYRQAAGRGLQLLFYSVGIGQISSEVPQNLSASRPQDRQFILSSKKLLLSDSGFYLCACSDRDVYEQYFGPGTRLTVT.

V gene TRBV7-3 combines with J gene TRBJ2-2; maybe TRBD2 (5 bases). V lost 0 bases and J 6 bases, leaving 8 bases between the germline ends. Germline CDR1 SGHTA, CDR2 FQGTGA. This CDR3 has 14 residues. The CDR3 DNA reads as TGTGCCAGCAGCTTAACGCCCGGGGCCGGGGAGCTGTTTTTT. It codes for CASSLTPGAGELFF. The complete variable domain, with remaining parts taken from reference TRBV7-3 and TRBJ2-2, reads GAGVSQTPSNKVTEKGKYVELRCDPISGHTALYWYRQSLGQGPEFLIYFQGTGAADDSGLPNDRFFAVRPEGSVSTLKIQRTERGDSAVYLCASSLTPGAGELFFGEGSRLTVL.

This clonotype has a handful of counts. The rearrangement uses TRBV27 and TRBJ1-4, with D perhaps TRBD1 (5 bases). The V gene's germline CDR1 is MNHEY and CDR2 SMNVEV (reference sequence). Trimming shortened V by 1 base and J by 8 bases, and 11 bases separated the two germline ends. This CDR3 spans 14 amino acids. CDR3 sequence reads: CASSLFPGVEKLFF. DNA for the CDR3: TGTGCCAGCAGTTTATTTCCGGGGGTAGAAAAACTGTTTTTT.

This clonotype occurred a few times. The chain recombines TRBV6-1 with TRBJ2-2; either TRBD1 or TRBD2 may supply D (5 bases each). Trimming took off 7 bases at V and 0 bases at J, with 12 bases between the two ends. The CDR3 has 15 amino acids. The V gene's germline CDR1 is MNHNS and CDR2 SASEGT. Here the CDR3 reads CASKPRGANTGELFF. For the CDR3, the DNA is TGTGCCAGCAAACCACGGGGCGCGAACACCGGGGAGCTGTTTTTT.

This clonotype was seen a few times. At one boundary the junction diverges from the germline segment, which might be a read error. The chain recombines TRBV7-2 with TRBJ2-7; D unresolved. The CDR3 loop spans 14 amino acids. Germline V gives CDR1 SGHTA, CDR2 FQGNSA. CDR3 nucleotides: TGTGCCAACAGCTTCGACGGCTACTCCTACGAGCAGTACTTC. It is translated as CANSFDGYSYEQYF.

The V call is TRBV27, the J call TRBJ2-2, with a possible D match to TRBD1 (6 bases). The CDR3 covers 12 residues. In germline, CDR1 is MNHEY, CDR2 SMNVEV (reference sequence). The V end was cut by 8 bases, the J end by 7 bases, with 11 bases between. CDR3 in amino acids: CASGGLDGELFF. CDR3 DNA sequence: TGTGCCAGCGGGGGCCTTGACGGGGAGCTGTTTTTT.